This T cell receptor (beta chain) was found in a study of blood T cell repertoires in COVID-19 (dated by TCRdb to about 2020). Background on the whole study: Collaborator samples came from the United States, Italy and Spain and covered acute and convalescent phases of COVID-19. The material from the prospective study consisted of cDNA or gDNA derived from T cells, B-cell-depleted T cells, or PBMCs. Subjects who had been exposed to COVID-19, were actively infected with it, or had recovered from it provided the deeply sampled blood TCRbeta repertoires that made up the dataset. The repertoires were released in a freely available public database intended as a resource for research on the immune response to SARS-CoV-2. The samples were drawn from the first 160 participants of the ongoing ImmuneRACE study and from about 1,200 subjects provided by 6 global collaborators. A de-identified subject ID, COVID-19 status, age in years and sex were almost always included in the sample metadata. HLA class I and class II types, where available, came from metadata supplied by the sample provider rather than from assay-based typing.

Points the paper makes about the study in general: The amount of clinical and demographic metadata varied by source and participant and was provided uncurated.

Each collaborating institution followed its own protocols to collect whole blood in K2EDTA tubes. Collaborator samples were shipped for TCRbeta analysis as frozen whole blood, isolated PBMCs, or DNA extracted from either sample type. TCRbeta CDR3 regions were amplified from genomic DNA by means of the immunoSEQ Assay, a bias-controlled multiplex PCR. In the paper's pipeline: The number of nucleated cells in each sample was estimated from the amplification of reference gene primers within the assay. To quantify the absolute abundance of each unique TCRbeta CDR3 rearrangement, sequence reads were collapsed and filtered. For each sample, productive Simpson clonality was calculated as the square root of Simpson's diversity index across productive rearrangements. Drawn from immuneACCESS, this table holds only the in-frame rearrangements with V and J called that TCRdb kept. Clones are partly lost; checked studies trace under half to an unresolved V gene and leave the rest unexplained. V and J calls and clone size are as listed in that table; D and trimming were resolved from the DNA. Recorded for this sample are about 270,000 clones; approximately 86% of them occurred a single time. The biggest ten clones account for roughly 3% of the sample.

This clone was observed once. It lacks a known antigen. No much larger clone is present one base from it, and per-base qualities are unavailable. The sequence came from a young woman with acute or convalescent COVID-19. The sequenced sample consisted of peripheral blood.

At the DNA level, the sequence is TGTGCCAGCAGCTATACTAGTCCCATAAATCGTGGCAATGAGCAGTTCTTC. Translated, this gives CASSYTSPINRGNEQFF. The rearrangement joined TRBV7-2 to TRBJ2-1; possibly the D gene is TRBD2, per 5 matching bases. Measured from the cysteine to the phenylalanine, the CDR3 is 17 residues long. The sequence is cut down to CDR3 DNA, 51 bases in frame from base 1. According to the germline V gene, CDR1 reads SGHTA and CDR2 reads FQGNSA. A distance of 22 bases separates the germline ends of V and J, which lose 4 bases and 6 bases respectively.